The clone carrying this TCR beta chain was found a few times. Antigen specificity is unknown. The sample is drawn from a study of cytomegalovirus exposure and HLA in healthy donors. Study observations and caveats: Most TCR sequences proved rare, with some public TCRs found in many donors. Earlier analysis found most TCR beta V segments productive about 87% or about 30% of the time.

With V trimmed by 4 bases and J by 0 bases, 7 bases remained unmatched. The germline CDR1 and CDR2 sequences are MDHEN and SYDVKM. This CDR3 has 16 residues. This PCR relied on a set of 60 Vbeta primers and 13 Jbeta primers. Measured with immunoSEQ multiplex PCR; TCRdb has only the in-frame clones, and not every one. The sample lists some 150,000 clones, approximately 84% seen once, with 1.9% in the top ten. This TCR came from a middle-aged woman in good health and CMV-seronegative. V usage is TRBV28 and J usage is TRBJ2-7; 9 nucleotides align to TRBD2. Material: PBMCs. The CDR3 nucleotides read TGTGCCAGCAGTTCCCCTAGCGGGGCCCCCTCCTACGAGCAGTACTTC. Its translation: CASSSPSGAPSYEQYF.